This passage covers 32 T cell receptor beta chains from one sample sequenced in a study of blood T cell repertoires in COVID-19. The repertoire was sequenced with immunoSEQ multiplex PCR; TCRdb's copy has only in-frame clones and lacks some. This table holds hundreds of thousands of clones, about 87% found once. Input material: peripheral blood. The receptor set was obtained from a man in his late teens or twenties with COVID-19, enrolled during active disease.

This chain joins TRBV12-1 and TRBJ2-5; TRBD2 was called by the table and not checked on the DNA. TRBV12-1 represents a pseudogene. The CDR3 extends over 18 amino acids. The CDR3 DNA reads as TGTGCCAGCAGCTTTGCCCCCAAAACGCGGGGGACACAAGAGACCCAGTACTTC. Protein: CASSFAPKTRGTQETQYF.

This clone occurred once. The chain joins TRBV6-5 to TRBJ1-5; TRBD1 matches 7 bases. V trimming: 3 bases; J trimming: 0 bases; junction bases outside the gene matches: 2. This CDR3 has 15 amino acids. The germline V gene has CDR1 MNHEY and CDR2 SVGAGI. The CDR3: CASSYTGDSNQPQHF. Here the CDR3 DNA reads TGTGCCAGCAGTTATACAGGGGATAGCAATCAGCCCCAGCATTTT.

The rearrangement uses TRBV27 and TRBJ2-7, with D possibly matching TRBD1 (5 bases). The CDR3 sequence is 13 residues long. Germline CDR1 MNHEY, CDR2 SMNVEV (reference sequence). The V end was cut by 3 bases, the J end by 3 bases, with 9 bases between. This CDR3 is CASSFPGHYEQYF. Written as DNA, the CDR3 is TGTGCCAGCAGTTTCCCAGGACACTACGAGCAGTACTTC.

The chain recombines TRBV12-2 with TRBJ2-7; the DNA was not compared with TRBD1, the D call given in the table. TRBV12-2 is termed a pseudogene. This CDR3 region has 14 residues. The CDR3 coding sequence is TGTGCAAGTCGCTTAGGGACACCTTCCTACGAGCAGTACTTC. This gives the protein CASRLGTPSYEQYF.

This chain joins TRBV18 and TRBJ2-1; TRBD2 matches at 7 bases. The length of the CDR3 is 17 residues. V was pared by 0 bases and J by 9 bases, with 14 bases of the junction left unmatched. Germline CDR1 and CDR2: KGHSH and LQKENI. CDR3 DNA: TGTGCCAGCTCACCACCGACGGTGCGGGAGCGGAACGGTGAGCAGTTCTTC. This gives the protein CASSPPTVRERNGEQFF.

In this sample, this clone turned up a few times. The V and J genes are TRBV7-9 and TRBJ1-2; 8 bases are shared with TRBD1. V lost 1 base and J lost 4; bases outside the gene matches: 2. The CDR3 is 14 amino acids. The germline gives CDR1 SEHNR, CDR2 FQNEAQ (reference sequence). CDR3 sequence (DNA): TGTGCCAGCAGCTTAGGGGGACAGGCCTATGGCTACACCTTC. This gives the protein CASSLGGQAYGYTF.

V usage is TRBV12-3 or TRBV12-4 and J usage is TRBJ2-3; TRBD1 aligns across 9 bases. The ends lost 5 bases at V and 4 bases at J; junction bases unmatched: 1. The CDR3 has 13 residues. The CDR3, as DNA: TGTGCCAGCAGTCGGACAGGGGCAGATACGCAGTATTTT. It codes for CASSRTGADTQYF.

The chain combines TRBV5-4 with TRBJ1-2, with 11 bases matching TRBD1. Germline V gene lookup returns CDR1 SGHNT and CDR2 YYREEE (reference sequence). The CDR3 runs to 15 residues. Trimming cost V 6 bases and J 6 bases; bases outside gene matches: 10. The CDR3 protein is CASTRTGTGGHGYTF. CDR3 bases: TGTGCCAGCACCAGGACCGGGACAGGGGGTCATGGCTACACCTTC.

The chain employs TRBV5-1 and TRBJ2-2, with 7 bases fitting TRBD2. This CDR3 has 15 residues. Germline assignment: CDR1 SGHRS and CDR2 YFSETQ. Trimming took 4 bases from V and 2 from J; bases not matched to a gene: 5. The CDR3 loop reads CASSRGDGNTGELFF. CDR3 sequence (DNA): TGCGCCAGCAGCCGGGGGGACGGAAACACCGGGGAGCTGTTTTTT.

J is TRBJ2-7 and V is TRBV30, with a weak D call TRBD1 (5 bases). The V and J ends lost 2 bases and 4 bases respectively, with 9 bases between them. In germline, CDR1 is GTSNPN, CDR2 SVGIG (reference sequence). The CDR3 has 12 amino acids. CDR3 loop: CAWSPDSYEQYF. CDR3 sequence (DNA): TGTGCCTGGAGTCCTGACAGTTACGAGCAGTACTTC.

The genes are TRBV24-1 and TRBJ2-3; 8 bases align to TRBD2. J gave up 4 bases and V 12 bases, and 11 bases lay outside the gene matches. This CDR3 has 14 residues. CDR1 and CDR2 from the germline V gene are KGHDR and SFDVKD. The CDR3 DNA reads TGTGCCCCTTGTAAAAGCGGGGGCGCAGATACGCAGTATTTT. As protein: CAPCKSGGADTQYF.

This rearrangement joins TRBV3-1 (or the pseudogene TRBV3-2) to TRBJ1-5; D is unresolved. With 4 bases removed from V and 0 bases from J, the gap between germline ends came to 19 bases. Germline V lookup: CDR1 LGHDT, CDR2 YNNKEL (reference sequence). The CDR3 has 18 amino acids. The CDR3 DNA follows: TGTGCCAGCAGCCCCTCGGCTACAGATCCCTATAGCAATCAGCCCCAGCATTTT. The encoded protein is CASSPSATDPYSNQPQHF.

The chain carries TRBV24-1 and TRBJ1-6, with D uncertain. Trimming pared 7 bases from V and 7 bases from J, leaving 10 bases between. The CDR3 contains 13 residues. Germline loops: CDR1 KGHDR, CDR2 SFDVKD. The DNA for the CDR3 is TGTGCCACCAGCCCAGGCATAAATTCACCCCTCCACTTT. Encoded protein: CATSPGINSPLHF.

The V call is TRBV2, the J call TRBJ2-1, with TRBD1 as a possible D gene (6 bases). Germline CDR1 and CDR2: SNHLY and FYNNEI. CDR3 length: 14 residues. V was shortened by 6 bases and J by 7 bases, with 16 bases between the two germline ends. CDR3 nucleotides: TGTGCCAGCAGCCATGTGACAGGCGAAAATGAGCAGTTCTTC. Amino acids: CASSHVTGENEQFF.

V and J are TRBV5-4 and TRBJ1-2, with TRBD1 as a possible D gene (5 bases). Trimming cost V 4 bases and J 8 bases, with 21 bases left between them. The length of the CDR3 is 15 residues. Germline CDR1 and CDR2: SGHNT and YYREEE (reference sequence). CDR3 loop: CASSLSTETYGGYTF. The CDR3 coding sequence is TGTGCCAGCAGCCTATCGACAGAGACCTATGGGGGCTACACCTTC.

The V and J genes are TRBV30 and TRBJ2-3; 10 nucleotides line up with TRBD2. Trimming removed 0 bases from V and 11 bases from J; junction bases left unmatched: 8. The CDR3 consists of 14 residues. Looked up from germline, CDR1 is GTSNPN and CDR2 is SVGIG (reference sequence). The CDR3 reads CAWSVIAGGSGQYF. In DNA form, the CDR3 reads TGTGCCTGGAGTGTAATAGCGGGAGGATCGGGGCAGTATTTT. The variable domain in full, completed from reference TRBV30 and TRBJ2-3, reads SQTIHQWPATLVQPVGSPLSLECTVEGTSNPNLYWYRQAAGRGLQLLFYSVGIGQISSEVPQNLSASRPQDRQFILSSKKLLLSDSGFYLCAWSVIAGGSGQYFGPGTRLTVL.

The rearrangement uses TRBV5-1 and TRBJ2-7, with 9 bases that match TRBD1. V lost 5 bases to trimming and J lost 5 bases; unmatched junction nucleotides: 8. CDR1 and CDR2 (germline): SGHRS, YFSETQ. The CDR3 consists of 14 residues. CDR3 nucleotide sequence: TGCGCCAGCAGTCTGGGGGACAGGGACCACGAGCAGTACTTC. This encodes CASSLGDRDHEQYF. The full variable domain, rest sourced from reference TRBV5-1 and TRBJ2-7, is KAGVTQTPRYLIKTRGQQVTLSCSPISGHRSVSWYQQTPGQGLQFLFEYFSETQRNKGNFPGRFSGRQFSNSRSEMNVSTLELGDSALYLCASSLGDRDHEQYFGPGTRLTVT.

The J gene is TRBJ2-3, the V gene TRBV5-5; 9 bases are a match to TRBD1. The CDR3 covers 19 residues. Looked up from germline, CDR1 is SGHKS and CDR2 is YYEKEE (reference sequence). V lost 0 bases, J lost 1 base, and 12 bases stayed unmatched. The CDR3 sequence is CASSLGDRALLWGTDTQYF. The CDR3 bases are TGTGCCAGCAGCTTGGGGGACAGGGCCCTACTCTGGGGCACAGATACGCAGTATTTT.

This clone was seen only once. The gene calls are TRBV7-2 and TRBJ2-7; 8 bases fit TRBD1. The CDR3 covers 15 residues. Losses at the gene ends were 3 bases for V and 3 bases for J; bases not matched to a gene: 7. Germline-derived CDR1 and CDR2 are SGHTA and FQGNSA. The CDR3 is CASSFGQGLYYEQYF. CDR3 sequence (DNA): TGTGCCAGCAGCTTTGGACAGGGTCTCTACTACGAGCAGTACTTC.

This clone was seen a handful of times. This chain joins TRBV14 and TRBJ2-1; the D gene is possibly TRBD2 (5 bases). The CDR3 contains 17 residues. Looked up from germline, CDR1 is SGHDN and CDR2 is FVKESK. V was pared by 0 bases and J by 8 bases, with 20 bases between. The DNA of the CDR3 is TGTGCCAGCAGCCAAGACTTCCGGCAGAGGGTCATGGATGAGCAGTTCTTC. Translation gives CASSQDFRQRVMDEQFF.

The gene calls are TRBV19 and TRBJ1-1; D is undetermined. The CDR3 length is 13 residues. The germline V and J ends were trimmed by 7 bases and 5 bases, with 14 bases remaining between them. CDR1 and CDR2 from the germline V gene are LNHDA and SQIVND (reference sequence). CDR3 in amino acids: CASTHARYTEAFF. Here the CDR3 DNA reads TGTGCCAGTACCCATGCGAGATATACTGAAGCTTTCTTT.

The table lists this clone with a few counts. The chain links TRBV2 to TRBJ2-1, with a weak D call TRBD2 (5 bases). Per germline, CDR1 SNHLY and CDR2 FYNNEI. Trimming left V 6 bases short and J 0 bases short, with 12 bases between. There are 15 residues in the CDR3. As DNA, the CDR3 is TGTGCCAGCAGACTCCTCGGGGACTCCTACAATGAGCAGTTCTTC. Translation: CASRLLGDSYNEQFF.

The V call is TRBV3-1 (or the pseudogene TRBV3-2), the J call TRBJ1-2; 10 positions agree with TRBD1. V dropped 4 bases and J dropped 6; count of bases not matched to a gene: 5. Germline V gene lookup returns CDR1 LGHDT and CDR2 YNNKEL (reference sequence). This CDR3 has 14 residues. This CDR3 reads CASSLDGTGDGYTF. DNA of the CDR3: TGTGCCAGCAGCCTAGACGGGACAGGGGATGGCTACACCTTC.

This chain connects TRBV19 to TRBJ2-1, with D possibly TRBD2 on 5 matching bases. Germline values: CDR1 LNHDA, CDR2 SQIVND (reference sequence). Trimming cost V 5 bases and J 5 bases, with 13 bases left between them. This CDR3 contains 14 residues. Written as DNA, the CDR3 is TGTGCCAGTAGTCAACTACTAGGAAACAATGAGCAGTTCTTC. As protein: CASSQLLGNNEQFF.

The chain couples TRBV4-1 to TRBJ1-2, with D possibly TRBD1 on 6 matching bases. CDR1 MGHRA and CDR2 YSYEKL come from the germline V gene. The CDR3 contains 15 residues. Trimming took off 0 bases at V and 8 bases at J, with 16 bases between the two ends. The CDR3: CASSQDLGGAWGYTF. CDR3 in DNA: TGCGCCAGCAGCCAAGATTTAGGGGGGGCATGGGGCTACACCTTC.

V is TRBV9 and J is TRBJ2-3, with 7 bases identical to TRBD2. Germline V CDR1 and CDR2: SGDLS, YYNGEE. The CDR3 is 15 amino acids. V was pared by 6 bases and J by 3 bases, with 10 bases of the junction left unmatched. The CDR3 DNA reads TGTGCCAGCACTGGACGCGGGGGAGGAACAGATACGCAGTATTTT. Its protein is CASTGRGGGTDTQYF.

The rearrangement joins TRBV28 to TRBJ2-2, with 13 bases matching TRBD2. The germline CDR1 and CDR2 sequences are MDHEN and SYDVKM. The CDR3 contains 19 residues. The V and J ends lost 4 bases and 3 bases, in that order; junction bases with no gene match: 11. The CDR3 region is CASSSLQLAGGPDTGELFF. The CDR3 bases are TGTGCCAGCAGTTCTCTTCAACTAGCGGGAGGGCCGGACACCGGGGAGCTGTTTTTT. Supplemented by reference TRBV28 and TRBJ2-2, the full variable domain reads DVKVTQSSRYLVKRTGEKVFLECVQDMDHENMFWYRQDPGLGLRLIYFSYDVKMKEKGDIPEGYSVSREKKERFSLILESASTNQTSMYLCASSSLQLAGGPDTGELFFGEGSRLTVL.

There are a few counts of this clone. The V gene is TRBV10-1, the J gene TRBJ1-6, with 7 bases that match TRBD1. This CDR3 comprises 15 residues. Germline lookup yields CDR1 WNHNN and CDR2 SYGVQD (reference sequence). V lost 4 bases and J lost 7; bases outside the gene matches: 7. The CDR3 region is CASSGEGAENSPLHF. Written as DNA, the CDR3 is TGCGCCAGCAGTGGCGAGGGGGCGGAGAATTCACCCCTCCACTTT.

This chain connects TRBV5-4 to TRBJ2-3; tentatively, D is TRBD2 (6 bases). CDR1 is SGHNT, CDR2 YYREEE, per germline (reference sequence). The CDR3 extends over 16 amino acids. The ends were cut back, 5 bases at V and 0 bases at J, with 16 bases in the middle. DNA for the CDR3: TGTGCCAGCAGTCACTCCGGGACTCCTAGCACAGATACGCAGTATTTT. This encodes CASSHSGTPSTDTQYF. Looking up the rest from reference TRBV5-4 and TRBJ2-3 gives the full variable domain: ETGVTQSPTHLIKTRGQQVTLRCSSQSGHNTVSWYQQALGQGPQFIFQYYREEENGRGNFPPRFSGLQFPNYSSELNVNALELDDSALYLCASSHSGTPSTDTQYFGPGTRLTVL.

The V gene is TRBV10-3, the J gene TRBJ1-1; D possibly corresponds to TRBD1 (6 bases). CDR3 size: 14 residues. The germline V gene has CDR1 ENHRY and CDR2 SYGVKD. The V end lost 10 bases, the J end lost 3 bases, and 18 bases lay between the germline ends. CDR3 coding DNA: TGTGCCACCTCATGGAGGGGGGGGGACACTGAAGCTTTCTTT. Translating gives CATSWRGGDTEAFF.

Details on this clone: The junction departs from the called germline gene at one end, perhaps through a read error. This chain links TRBV2 with TRBJ1-3; tentative D call: TRBD1 (6 bases). The CDR3 length is 16 residues. Per germline, CDR1 SNHLY and CDR2 FYNNEI. CDR3 in DNA: TGTGCCAGCAGGGAAGCGACAGGACTCTCTGGAAACACCATATATTTT. Translating it yields CASREATGLSGNTIYF.

The rearrangement joins TRBV7-6 to TRBJ2-7; D possibly corresponds to TRBD2 (5 bases). The CDR3 length is 14 residues. Trimming cost V 0 bases and J 6 bases, with 12 bases left between them. Looked up from germline, CDR1 is SGHVS and CDR2 is FNYEAQ. The CDR3 DNA is TGTGCCAGCAGCTTAGCGGGAGTTAAAGTCGAGCAGTACTTC. It codes for CASSLAGVKVEQYF. Based on the CDR3 plus reference TRBV7-6 and TRBJ2-7, the full variable domain is GAGVSQSPRYKVTKRGQDVALRCDPISGHVSLYWYRQALGQGPEFLTYFNYEAQQDKSGLPNDRFSAERPEGSISTLTIQRTEQRDSAMYRCASSLAGVKVEQYFGPGTRLTVT.